The 19 T cell receptor beta chains in this list originate from one sample, sequenced in a study of cytomegalovirus exposure and HLA in healthy donors. Researchers ran the PCR with 60 Vbeta and 13 Jbeta primers. TCRdb's copy holds only in-frame clones and misses some; the assay was immunoSEQ multiplex PCR. Altogether some 140,000 clones are present, around 80% being singletons, with the ten largest covering 2.2%. The specimen was PBMCs. Every receptor here comes from a man aged 25 to 40 in good health and CMV-seronegative.

This chain joins TRBV5-1 and TRBJ2-1; D may be TRBD2 (6 bases). The CDR3 loop spans 14 amino acids. Germline V lookup: CDR1 SGHRS, CDR2 YFSETQ. The V end lost 0 bases, the J end lost 5 bases, and 9 bases lay between the germline ends. The DNA for the CDR3 is TGCGCCAGCAGCTTGGGCGGGAACAACAATGAGCAGTTCTTC. This translates into CASSLGGNNNEQFF.

The V gene is TRBV5-6, the J gene TRBJ2-3; weak D call: TRBD2 (5 bases). V was trimmed by 4 bases and J by 4 bases, leaving 10 bases between them. The germline V gene encodes CDR1 SGHDT and CDR2 YYEEEE. The CDR3 loop spans 13 amino acids. The CDR3 sequence is CASSAAGADTQYF. DNA for the CDR3: TGTGCCAGCAGCGCGGCGGGCGCAGATACGCAGTATTTT.

The chain couples TRBV11-2 to TRBJ2-7; D not certain. V lost 0 bases and J lost 4, with 7 bases in between. The CDR3 totals 13 residues. Germline values: CDR1 SGHAT, CDR2 FQNNGV. Written as DNA, the CDR3 is TGTGCCAGCAGCTTAGACCTATCTTACGAGCAGTACTTC. This sequence encodes CASSLDLSYEQYF.

The gene calls are TRBV18 and TRBJ2-1; D unresolved. CDR1 is KGHSH, CDR2 LQKENI, per germline. V was shortened by 3 bases and J by 3 bases, with 12 bases between the two germline ends. CDR3 size: 15 residues. For the CDR3, the DNA is TGTGCCAGCTCACCGTATGGCGGTAGCTACAATGAGCAGTTCTTC. Protein: CASSPYGGSYNEQFF.

The chain is built from TRBV25-1 and TRBJ2-7; 10 nucleotides line up with TRBD2. This CDR3 spans 14 amino acids. Germline assignment: CDR1 MGHDK and CDR2 SYGVNS. The trim removed 3 bases at V and 3 bases at J, leaving 2 bases unmatched. The CDR3, as DNA: TGTGCCAGCAGTGAGTTAGCGGGAGGCTACGAGCAGTACTTC. It specifies CASSELAGGYEQYF.

The table lists this clone with a count of one. Its ends do not fully match the called genes, so a read error is possible. The genes are TRBV7-9 and TRBJ2-7; 8 nucleotides line up with TRBD1. Germline values: CDR1 SEHNR, CDR2 FQNEAQ (reference sequence). The CDR3 spans 14 residues. CDR3 DNA sequence: TGTGCCAGCGGCCTAGGACAGGGATCCTCCGAGCAGTACTTC. Translation gives CASGLGQGSSEQYF.

This clone occurred once. The chain joins TRBV18 to TRBJ2-1; 14 bases fit TRBD2. The length of the CDR3 is 16 residues. After removal of 6 bases from V and 3 bases from J, the junction contained 4 bases not matched to a gene. Germline V gives CDR1 KGHSH, CDR2 LQKENI. The CDR3 reads CASSRLAGGLYNEQFF. CDR3 bases: TGTGCCAGCTCCCGACTAGCGGGAGGGCTCTACAATGAGCAGTTCTTC.

V and J are TRBV5-1 and TRBJ2-2; maybe TRBD1 (5 bases). This CDR3 region has 14 residues. Germline-derived CDR1 and CDR2 are SGHRS and YFSETQ. V dropped 4 bases and J dropped 4 bases, with 11 bases sitting between them. This CDR3 is CASSPWTSTGELFF. In nucleotides, the CDR3 is TGCGCCAGCAGCCCTTGGACAAGCACCGGGGAGCTGTTTTTT.

The CDR3 protein is CASPSFTGELFF. CDR3 in DNA: TGTGCCAGCCCTAGTTTTACCGGGGAGCTGTTTTTT. The rearrangement joins TRBV28 to TRBJ2-2; D unclear. Trimming stripped 8 bases from V and 5 bases from J, with 9 bases between. This CDR3 has 12 amino acids. In germline, CDR1 is MDHEN, CDR2 SYDVKM.

This sequence joins TRBV6-5 and TRBJ1-2, with 8 bases lining up with TRBD1. The CDR3 consists of 15 residues. V trimming: 7 bases; J trimming: 2 bases; junction bases outside the gene matches: 9. The germline V gene encodes CDR1 MNHEY and CDR2 SVGAGI. CDR3 sequence: CASTGDRKLNYGYTF. The CDR3 nucleotides read TGTGCCAGCACCGGGGACAGGAAATTAAACTATGGCTACACCTTC.

The chain couples TRBV19 to TRBJ2-1; 9 nucleotides match TRBD2. Germline assignment: CDR1 LNHDA and CDR2 SQIVND (reference sequence). This CDR3 has 14 residues. Trimming at V came to 3 bases and at J to 8 bases, leaving 5 bases not matched to a gene. CDR3 DNA: TGTGCCAGTAGTATTTTGGTAGCGGGAGATGAGCAGTTCTTC. Encoded protein: CASSILVAGDEQFF.

In DNA, the CDR3 is TGTGCCAGCAGTTTTGGGTCTATGGCAGGGGGCTTCTATGGCTACACCTTC. It translates to CASSFGSMAGGFYGYTF. The rearrangement links TRBV28 to TRBJ1-2; 8 nucleotides match TRBD1. Trimming removed 3 bases from V and 4 bases from J; junction bases left unmatched: 13. The V gene's germline CDR1 is MDHEN and CDR2 SYDVKM. The CDR3 length is 17 residues.

The rearrangement joins TRBV6-5 to TRBJ2-7, with 10 bases that match TRBD2. Germline V gene data show CDR1 as MNHEY and CDR2 as SVGAGI. Germline trimming cut 7 bases from V and 5 bases from J; bases unmatched to any gene: 5. The CDR3 loop spans 13 amino acids. CDR3 loop: CASTSSGSDEQYF. The CDR3, as DNA: TGTGCCAGCACTTCTAGCGGGAGTGACGAGCAGTACTTC.

The chain couples TRBV6-5 to TRBJ2-7; D not resolved. Trimming pared 8 bases from V and 4 bases from J, leaving 18 bases between. This CDR3 region has 14 residues. CDR1 MNHEY and CDR2 SVGAGI come from the germline V gene. CDR3 DNA sequence: TGTGCCAGCGGAACAGACGGCCGAAGTTACGAGCAGTACTTC. Encoded protein: CASGTDGRSYEQYF.

The CDR3 DNA follows: TGTGCCAGCAGGAGAACTAATGAAAAACTGTTTTTT. This translates into CASRRTNEKLFF. The chain links TRBV28 to TRBJ1-4; D is unclear. CDR1 MDHEN and CDR2 SYDVKM come from the germline V gene. V lost 6 bases to trimming and J lost 1 base, with 3 bases between them. This CDR3 has 12 residues.

The genes are TRBV11-3 and TRBJ1-1; weak D call: TRBD1 (5 bases). Germline V gene data show CDR1 as SGHNT and CDR2 as YENEEA. This CDR3 spans 13 amino acids. V lost 5 bases, J lost 8 bases, and 15 bases lay in between. The DNA for the CDR3 is TGTGCCAGCAGCCAATTTTATAACAGGGAAGCTTTCTTT. It codes for CASSQFYNREAFF.

The gene calls are TRBV6-5 and TRBJ2-7; a weak D match, TRBD2 (6 bases). V was pared by 4 bases and J by 4 bases, with 11 bases between. This CDR3 is built from 13 residues. From germline, CDR1 is MNHEY and CDR2 SVGAGI. The CDR3 loop is CASSLGLPYEQYF. Here the CDR3 DNA reads TGTGCCAGCAGTTTGGGACTGCCATACGAGCAGTACTTC.

V usage is TRBV2 and J usage is TRBJ2-6, with TRBD1 matching over 8 bases. The CDR3 totals 18 residues. Germline CDR1 SNHLY, CDR2 FYNNEI. Trimming removed 6 bases from V and 4 bases from J; junction bases left unmatched: 14. The CDR3 DNA sequence: TGTGCCAGCAGCGGGGACCTAACAGGGGGGAACGGGGCCAACGTCCTGACTTTC. Encoded protein: CASSGDLTGGNGANVLTF.

This CDR3 is CASRPGTGVSYEQYF. DNA of the CDR3: TGTGCCAGCAGGCCCGGGACAGGGGTATCCTACGAGCAGTACTTC. The chain carries TRBV27 and TRBJ2-7; the match to TRBD1 covers 10 bases. CDR1 and CDR2 (germline): MNHEY, SMNVEV (reference sequence). The CDR3 is 15 amino acids. The V segment lost 6 bases and the J segment 1 base; nucleotides outside the gene matches: 6.